Sequencing of this T cell receptor beta chain was carried out in a study of HIV-infected patients and healthy controls. V shed 2 bases and J 2 bases; nucleotides not matched to a gene: 9. This CDR3 comprises 17 residues. The germline V gene has CDR1 KGHSH and CDR2 LQKENI. TCRdb redid the calling of the 5' RACE reads with MiXCR, one entry per CDR3 protein. Among 55,000 to 70,000 distinct CDR3 sequences listed, about a fifth were seen once. This clonotype appeared a few times. The origin of this receptor is a human donor in good health. The chain employs TRBV18 and TRBJ1-5; 7 bases match TRBD1. The sample taken for sequencing was CD4+ T cells from blood. The CDR3, as DNA: TGTGCCAGCTCACCAGTATCAGGGGGAGTCGGCAATCAGCCCCAGCATTTT. Encoded protein: CASSPVSGGVGNQPQHF.